This T cell receptor (beta chain) emerged from a study of cytotoxic CD8 clonotypes in ibrutinib-treated CLL. This table comes from immunoSEQ multiplex PCR, and its TCRdb copy is limited to in-frame clones, with some not included. The sample holds roughly 18,000 clones, about 85% seen once. Study-level results: Baseline clonality, higher than in age-matched healthy donors, tracked circulating CD8+ T-cell counts.

Library input was 1.5 to 2 micrograms of DNA from cryopreserved PBMCs. This clone has a single count. What it recognizes is unknown. There are 13 residues in the CDR3. The V gene lost 2 bases and the J gene lost 6 bases, with 10 bases spanning the gap. Looked up from germline, CDR1 is PRHDT and CDR2 is FYEKMQ (reference sequence). The starting material was PBMCs, obtained before ibrutinib treatment. The chain uses TRBV13 and TRBJ1-1; D not resolved. This sequence was found in a human donor with chronic lymphocytic leukemia. DNA of the CDR3: TGTGCCAGCAGCTTACAGTGGGCGGCTGAAGCTTTCTTT. This encodes CASSLQWAAEAFF.